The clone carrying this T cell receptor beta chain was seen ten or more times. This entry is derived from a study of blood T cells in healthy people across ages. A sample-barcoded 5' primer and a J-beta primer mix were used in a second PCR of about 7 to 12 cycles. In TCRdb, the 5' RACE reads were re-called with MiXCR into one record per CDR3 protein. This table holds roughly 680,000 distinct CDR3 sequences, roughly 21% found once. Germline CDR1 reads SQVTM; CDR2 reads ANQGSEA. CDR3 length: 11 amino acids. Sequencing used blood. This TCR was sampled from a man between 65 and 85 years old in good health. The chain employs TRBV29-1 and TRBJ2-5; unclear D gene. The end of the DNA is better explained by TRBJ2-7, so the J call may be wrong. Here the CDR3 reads CSVDLGYEQYF. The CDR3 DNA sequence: TGCAGCGTTGATCTGGGCTACGAGCAGTACTTC.